This T cell receptor beta chain was sequenced in a study of regulatory and conventional T cells in RAG deficiency. This clone was observed a single time. Its antigen remains unknown. General study findings and limits: These Omenn syndrome Treg sorts may hold peripherally activated cells instead. Shorter CDR3s in all patient subsets; >75% Treg-Tconv overlap in Omenn.

TCRdb's copy holds only in-frame clones and misses some; the assay was immunoSEQ multiplex PCR. In the table there are under 30,000 clones, 90% to 95% of which are singletons. Genomic DNA came from blood regulatory T cells gated CD4+ CD25-high CD127-low. The same data also contributed to another study, on regulatory T cells. That source adds: The primer mix had 52 TRBV and 13 TRBJ primers.

Sequences were obtained from Tregs sorted from blood. The clonotype originates from a human donor in good health.

The CDR3, as DNA: TGTGCCATCAGGGCGACAGGGGGAACTGAAGCTTTCTTT. As protein: CAIRATGGTEAFF. J is TRBJ1-1 and V is TRBV10-3; 9 positions agree with TRBD1. V gave up 6 bases and J gave up 5 bases; unmatched junction bases: 4. This CDR3 has 13 residues. The germline V gene encodes CDR1 ENHRY and CDR2 SYGVKD.